This entry concerns a single T cell receptor beta chain. Many counts were recorded for this clonotype. Its antigen remains undetermined. Base qualities are not provided; no much larger clone lies one nucleotide away. Receptor amplification or capture employed 5' RACE. Sequenced using an Illumina HiSeq 2000. A universal primer binding site was added through template switching, and the final cDNA carried a unique molecular identifier so that TCR cDNA molecules could be counted accurately. First-strand cDNA for TCR alpha and beta chains was synthesized from specific primers in the conserved constant-segment region. To control for contamination, every cDNA library carried two barcodes: a SMART-Mk sample barcode plus Illumina barcodes. Two successive PCR steps introduced TruSeq adapter sequences along with Illumina sample barcodes. Sequencing of the TCR alpha and beta cDNA libraries was done on the Illumina HiSeq platform using custom primers. The original pipeline was this. Unique molecular identifiers were extracted from raw reads with MiGEC, and CDR3 positions were determined with MiXCR. Recombination models were inferred per individual with the repgenHMM and IGoR tools using an EM algorithm. The analysis of shared clonotypes was done with the tcR package in R, with sharing normalized by the product of cloneset sizes. Out-of-frame nonproductive sequences were analyzed to study raw recombination free of thymic and clonal selection effects. TCRdb itself trimmed the public reads at Q25 with fastp, ran MiXCR and retained productive beta chains. Merged by CDR3 protein, the rows form single entries marked with the most common genes and DNA. TCRdb, not the authors, supplied the V and J calls. Across this sample there are about 920,000 distinct CDR3 sequences, with 9% to 15% seen only once. Around 1.5% of the sample lies in the top ten.

Per the germline V gene (reference sequence), DFQATT is the CDR1 and SNEGSKA is the CDR2. The CDR3 holds 17 amino acids from the cysteine to the phenylalanine. Just CDR3 DNA is preserved here, 51 bases in frame from base 1. Ends trimmed: V by 0 bases, J by 2 bases; bases unmatched to a gene: 11. This entry comes from a study of identical twins (dated by TCRdb to 2015 to 2016). Notes on the research overall: To test whether fetal clonotypes persist, this study deep-sequenced TCR alpha and beta repertoires from monozygotic twins, from unrelated adults of various ages, and from cord blood. Replicate twin experiments were performed at different times using different library preparation protocols to rule out contamination.

Every donor was a healthy Caucasian. The twin cohort consisted of three pairs of female monozygotic twins, all aged about 18 to 29 years. Peripheral blood mononuclear cells were used as the source from which RNA for TCR libraries was isolated. Overall results and qualifications from the work: Zero-insertion analyses could be partly confounded by invariant T cells such as MAIT and iNKT, though diverse VJ usage argued against such confounding for most clonotypes. Recombination models systematically underestimated out-of-frame TCR alpha sharing in monozygotic twins but agreed with sharing between unrelated individuals. Because the same donors could not be followed over many years, the conclusions relied on cross-sectional statistical analysis. Fewer insertions were carried by abundant cord blood beta clonotypes; a weaker similar trend was observed in young adult naive repertoires, while no such trend was observed in memory repertoires. Excess twin sharing in beta out-of-frame sequences was weaker because fewer shared sequences lowered the signal-to-noise ratio. Compared with coincidental sharing between unrelated individuals, out-of-frame TCR alpha sequences shared between twins had an excess of sequences with low generation probability.

These records were also assigned to another study, of yellow fever vaccine responses in identical twins. The second investigation adds: According to the authors, the vaccine-induced T cell response in identical twins seemed to be partly convergent and partly specific to each individual. In identical twins, the study followed T cell clones that responded to the vaccine with precision.

The source material was PBMCs. The V and J genes are TRBV20-1 and TRBJ2-3; 7 central nucleotides agree with TRBD2. The clonotype comes from a woman in her late teens or twenties in good health. This receptor has the CDR3 CSARDPFGRGITDTQYF. DNA sequence: TGCAGTGCTAGAGACCCCTTCGGGCGGGGGATCACAGATACGCAGTATTTT.